The T cell receptor beta chain under discussion was sequenced for a study of blood T cell repertoires in COVID-19. In the study overall: There were acute and convalescent COVID-19 samples, and they came from the United States, Italy and Spain.

Original methodology: Estimates of nucleated cell counts were drawn from the amplification of reference gene primers. Clones were sequenced by immunoSEQ multiplex PCR, and TCRdb holds only the in-frame ones, with some missing. The D gene and trimming were derived from the DNA, and the V and J assignments and clone size from that table. In the table there are fewer than 600,000 clones, roughly 87% of which are singletons. The length of the CDR3 is 13 residues. The germline V gene encodes CDR1 MNHEY and CDR2 SVGAGI. Trimming took off 5 bases at V and 7 bases at J, with 12 bases between the two ends. The sequence was obtained from a man between 18 and 35 years old with COVID-19, enrolled during active disease. The J gene is TRBJ1-5, the V gene TRBV6-5, with D possibly matching TRBD1 (5 bases). Sequencing input: peripheral blood. Here the CDR3 reads CASSQTRGQPQHF. The CDR3 DNA is TGTGCCAGCAGTCAGACCCGGGGGCAGCCCCAGCATTTT.